The rows below give T cell receptor beta chains drawn from one sample of a study of cytomegalovirus exposure and HLA in healthy donors. Data came from immunoSEQ multiplex PCR; TCRdb stores just in-frame clones and leaves some out. The repertoire holds 190,000 or so clones, with around 82% as singletons. The sample consisted of PBMCs. These receptors were taken from a woman aged 18-29 years in good health and CMV-seropositive. The CDR3 runs from the conserved cysteine through the conserved F or W. D genes are given only for firm matches. Only part of the rows carry a size: once, few, many, or a class if the clone is expanded.

size	V	D	J	DNA	CDR3
NA	TRBV2	TRBD2	TRBJ2-1	TGTGCCAGCAGTGATCCTAGCGGGGTAAATGAGCAGTTCTTC	CASSDPSGVNEQFF
NA	TRBV27	NA	TRBJ1-1	TGTGCCAGCAGTTTGGGGGGTCCGGGCACTGAAGCTTTCTTT	CASSLGGPGTEAFF
NA	TRBV28	NA	TRBJ1-2	TGTGCCAGCAGTCGCACAGGGAGTGGGGGCTATGGCTACACCTTC	CASSRTGSGGYGYTF
NA	TRBV6-4	NA	TRBJ2-1	TGTGCCAGCAAAGTGGGGCCCTCCTCCTACAATGAGCAGTTCTTC	CASKVGPSSYNEQFF
NA	TRBV15	TRBD1	TRBJ2-5	TGTGCCACGATCCTGGGCGGGACAGGGGGAGAGACCCAGTACTTC	CATILGGTGGETQYF
NA	TRBV7-2	NA	TRBJ1-2	TGTGCCAGCAGCTTATGGGAGGAGGGTGGCTACACCTTC	CASSLWEEGGYTF
NA	TRBV7-9	NA	TRBJ2-1	TGTGCCAGCAGCTCAGACCGGGACAACTCCTACAATGAGCAGTTCTTC	CASSSDRDNSYNEQFF
NA	TRBV7-2	NA	TRBJ2-1	TGTGCCAGCAGCTTCCCGGGAGCCAATGAGCAGTTCTTC	CASSFPGANEQFF
once	TRBV4-3	NA	TRBJ1-1	TGCGCCAGCAGCCAGAACAGGGTGGACACTGAAGCTTTCTTT	CASSQNRVDTEAFF
NA	TRBV27	TRBD2	TRBJ2-7	TGTGCCAGCAGTCGAGCGGGGGGGAACGAGCAGTACTTC	CASSRAGGNEQYF
once	TRBV19	NA	TRBJ1-1	TGTGCCAGTAGTATCCAACAGGGATGGAACACTGAAGCTTTCTTT	CASSIQQGWNTEAFF
few	TRBV6-7	NA	TRBJ2-7	TGTGCCAGCAGTTACCCTGACAGGAACCGCTCCTACGAGCAGTACTTC	CASSYPDRNRSYEQYF
NA	TRBV5-6	NA	TRBJ1-1	TGTGCCAGCAGCTCATTCGAGGGGGTGAACACTGAAGCTTTCTTT	CASSSFEGVNTEAFF
NA	TRBV2	NA	TRBJ2-5	TGTGCCAGCAGTAGAGGGTACCAAGAGACCCAGTACTTC	CASSRGYQETQYF
NA	TRBV6-5	NA	TRBJ1-1	TGTGCCAGCAGCCCCCGAGGGGGTCCCACTGAAGCTTTCTTT	CASSPRGGPTEAFF
NA	TRBV14	TRBD1	TRBJ1-1	TGTGCCAGCAGCCACGCCGGACAGGGACTCACTGAAGCTTTCTTT	CASSHAGQGLTEAFF
few	TRBV6-1	NA	TRBJ1-5	TGTGCCAGCAGTGACAGGGGAGAGCAGCCCCAGCATTTT	CASSDRGEQPQHF
NA	TRBV6-1	TRBD1	TRBJ2-1	TGTGCCAGCGGGGACAGGGGGCCCTCCAATGAGCAGTTCTTC	CASGDRGPSNEQFF
few	TRBV9	TRBD1	TRBJ1-2	TGTGCCAGCAGCGTAGGACAGGGAGACTATGGCTACACCTTC	CASSVGQGDYGYTF
few	TRBV7-8	NA	TRBJ1-1	TGTGCCAGCAGCTTAGCCTTTCAGGGTGAAGCTTTCTTT	CASSLAFQGEAFF
NA	TRBV7-8	NA	TRBJ1-1	TGTGCCAGCGGGACGGGGGGAACTGAAGCTTTCTTT	CASGTGGTEAFF
once	TRBV7-9	NA	TRBJ2-3	TGTGCCAGCAGCTTAACTCGGTACACAGATACGCAGTATTTT	CASSLTRYTDTQYF
NA	TRBV4-1	NA	TRBJ1-4	TGCGCCAGCAGCCAAATTGGCCTTACCGATGAAAAACTGTTTTTT	CASSQIGLTDEKLFF
few	TRBV10-3	NA	TRBJ1-2	TGTGCCATCAGCGTCACACCAGGGGAGGGCTACACCTTC	CAISVTPGEGYTF
NA	TRBV6-6	TRBD1	TRBJ2-5	TGTGCCAGCAGTTACTCGACAGGGGGGGAGACCCAGTACTTC	CASSYSTGGETQYF
NA	TRBV7-9	TRBD2	TRBJ2-1	TGTGCCAGCAGCTTAAATAGCGGGGAATACGGTGAGCAGTTCTTC	CASSLNSGEYGEQFF
NA	TRBV21-1	NA	TRBJ1-1	TGTGCCCGACTAGGACAGGTGGGGATGAACACTGAAGCTTTCTTT	CARLGQVGMNTEAFF
NA	TRBV11-2	TRBD2	TRBJ2-7	TGTGCCAGCAGCAGTAGCGGGGGGATTCCCTACGAGCAGTACTTC	CASSSSGGIPYEQYF
NA	TRBV9	NA	TRBJ2-1	TGTGCCAGCAGCGTAGTTGGGGGGGCCCCCTACAATGAGCAGTTCTTC	CASSVVGGAPYNEQFF
NA	TRBV19	TRBD1	TRBJ2-3	TGTGCCAGTAGTATTAGACAGGGGAGCACAGATACGCAGTATTTT	CASSIRQGSTDTQYF
NA	TRBV4-1	TRBD1	TRBJ1-5	TGCGCCAGCAGCCCACAGGGGGCCGCTTATGAGCCCCAGCATTTT	CASSPQGAAYEPQHF
NA	TRBV28	TRBD1	TRBJ1-6	TGTGCCAGCAGTTCGGGACAGAGCAATTCACCCCTCCACTTT	CASSSGQSNSPLHF
NA	TRBV5-1	TRBD1	TRBJ2-1	TGCGCCAGCAGCTCCGGACAGGGGAAATACAATGAGCAGTTCTTC	CASSSGQGKYNEQFF
few	TRBV18	NA	TRBJ2-2	TGTGCCAGCTCACCGAGGGAGAACGCGAACACCGGGGAGCTGTTTTTT	CASSPRENANTGELFF
NA	TRBV4-1	TRBD1	TRBJ2-7	TGCGCCAGCAGCCAGGACAGGGAGATCTCCTACGAGCAGTACTTC	CASSQDREISYEQYF